This T cell receptor (beta chain) was sequenced in a study of T-cell reconstitution after alpha-beta-depleted transplantation in children. General study findings and limits: Surviving recipient cells, namely T cells and thymic progenitors, were the source of high day-60 TCRbeta diversity in some patients. Newly produced T cells mostly provided counts and TCRbeta diversity after one year, as hyperexpanded clones declined. Alpha-beta T cells about two months after transplant reportedly derived from several hundred expanded graft clones.

The germline V gene has CDR1 SEHNR and CDR2 FQNEAQ (reference sequence). V was clipped by 1 base and J by 9 bases, with 16 bases between them. This CDR3 region has 15 residues. TCRbeta library construction was performed incorporating unique molecular identifiers. From the PCR reads, TCRdb called clonotypes with MiXCR, one entry per CDR3 protein. The repertoire holds approximately 170,000 distinct CDR3 sequences, with 8.5% to 14% as singletons. The table lists this clonotype with many counts. Antigen: not known. This specimen was PBMCs, taken before TCRalphabeta/CD19-depleted stem cell transplant. The receptor was isolated from a boy between 2 and 10 years old with acute myeloid leukemia, due to receive a stem cell transplant. This chain joins TRBV7-9 and TRBJ1-5, with D possibly being TRBD1 (5 bases). The CDR3 protein is CASSLGWGVDRPQHF. In DNA, the CDR3 is TGTGCCAGCAGCTTAGGCTGGGGGGTGGATCGGCCCCAGCATTTT.